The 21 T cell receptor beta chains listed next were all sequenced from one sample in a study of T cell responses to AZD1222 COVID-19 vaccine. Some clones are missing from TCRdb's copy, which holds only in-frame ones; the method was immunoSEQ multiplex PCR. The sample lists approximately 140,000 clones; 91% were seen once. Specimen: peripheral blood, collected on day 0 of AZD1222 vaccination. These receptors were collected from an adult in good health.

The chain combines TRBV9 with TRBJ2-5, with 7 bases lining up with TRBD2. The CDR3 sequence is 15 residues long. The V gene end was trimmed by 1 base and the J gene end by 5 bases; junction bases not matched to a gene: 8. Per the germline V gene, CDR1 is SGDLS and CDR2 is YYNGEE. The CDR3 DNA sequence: TGTGCCAGCAGCGTAAGTCCGGGAGGCGGGGAGACCCAGTACTTC. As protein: CASSVSPGGGETQYF.

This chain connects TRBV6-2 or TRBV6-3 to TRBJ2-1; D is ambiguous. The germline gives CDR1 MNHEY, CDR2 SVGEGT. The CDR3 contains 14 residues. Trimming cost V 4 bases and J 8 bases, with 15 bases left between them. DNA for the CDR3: TGTGCCAGCAGTTCCGTTGCCCGCTGGGATGAGCAGTTCTTC. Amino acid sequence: CASSSVARWDEQFF.

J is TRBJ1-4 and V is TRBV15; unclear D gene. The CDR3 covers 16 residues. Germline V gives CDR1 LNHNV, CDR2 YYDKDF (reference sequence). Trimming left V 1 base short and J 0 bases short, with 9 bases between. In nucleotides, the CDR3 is TGTGCCACCAGCAGAGTAAGGGCTGCAACTAATGAAAAACTGTTTTTT. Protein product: CATSRVRAATNEKLFF.

The CDR3 DNA reads as TGTGCCAGCAGTGACTTAACGGGAGGTGGAACAGATACGCAGTATTTT. Protein sequence: CASSDLTGGGTDTQYF. The V and J genes are TRBV6-4 and TRBJ2-3; 7 nucleotides agree with TRBD2. Looked up from germline, CDR1 is MRHNA and CDR2 is SNTAGT. The ends lost 1 base at V and 3 bases at J; junction bases unmatched: 7. This CDR3 is built from 16 residues.

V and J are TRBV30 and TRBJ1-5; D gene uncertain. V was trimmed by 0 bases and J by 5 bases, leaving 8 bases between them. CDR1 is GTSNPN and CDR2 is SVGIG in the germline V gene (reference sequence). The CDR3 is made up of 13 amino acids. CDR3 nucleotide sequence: TGTGCCTGGAGTGTCAGCAGATATCAGCCCCAGCATTTT. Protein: CAWSVSRYQPQHF.

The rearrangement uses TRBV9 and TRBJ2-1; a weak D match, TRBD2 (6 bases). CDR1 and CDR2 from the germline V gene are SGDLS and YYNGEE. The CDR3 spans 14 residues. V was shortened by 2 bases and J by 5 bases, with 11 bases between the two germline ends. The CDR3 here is CASSVLGGHNEQFF. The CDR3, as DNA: TGTGCCAGCAGCGTTCTGGGAGGCCACAATGAGCAGTTCTTC.

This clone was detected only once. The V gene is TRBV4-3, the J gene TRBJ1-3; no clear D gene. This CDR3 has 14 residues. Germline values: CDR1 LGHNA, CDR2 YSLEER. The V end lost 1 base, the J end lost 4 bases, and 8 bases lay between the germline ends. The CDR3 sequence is CASSQVLVGNTIYF. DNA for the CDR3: TGCGCCAGCAGCCAAGTTTTGGTAGGAAACACCATATATTTT.

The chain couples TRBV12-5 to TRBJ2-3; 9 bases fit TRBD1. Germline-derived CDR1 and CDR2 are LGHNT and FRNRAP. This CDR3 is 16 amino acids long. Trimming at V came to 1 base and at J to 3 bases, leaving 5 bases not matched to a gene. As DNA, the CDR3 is TGTGCTAGTGGTTTGGCGGACAGGGGTCTGACAGATACGCAGTATTTT. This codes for CASGLADRGLTDTQYF.

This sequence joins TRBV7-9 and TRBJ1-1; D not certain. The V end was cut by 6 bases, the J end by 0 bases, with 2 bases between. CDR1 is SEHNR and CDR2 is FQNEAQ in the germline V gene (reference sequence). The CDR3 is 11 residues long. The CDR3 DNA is TGTGCCAGCAGGATGAACACTGAAGCTTTCTTT. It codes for CASRMNTEAFF. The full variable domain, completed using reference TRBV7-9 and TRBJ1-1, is DTGVSQNPRHKITKRGQNVTFRCDPISEHNRLYWYRQTLGQGPEFLTYFQNEAQLEKSRLLSDRFSAERPKGSFSTLEIQRTEQGDSAMYLCASRMNTEAFFGQGTRLTVV.

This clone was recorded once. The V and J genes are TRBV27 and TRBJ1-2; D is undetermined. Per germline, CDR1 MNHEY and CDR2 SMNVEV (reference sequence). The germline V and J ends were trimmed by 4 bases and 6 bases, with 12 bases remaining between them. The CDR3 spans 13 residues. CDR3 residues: CASSSRTFDGYTF. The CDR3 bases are TGTGCCAGCAGTTCCAGGACCTTCGATGGCTACACCTTC.

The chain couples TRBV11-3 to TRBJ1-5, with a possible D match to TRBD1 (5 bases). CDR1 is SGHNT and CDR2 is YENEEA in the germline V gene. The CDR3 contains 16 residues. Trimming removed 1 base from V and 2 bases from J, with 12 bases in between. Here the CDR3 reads CASSLGDSQRNQPQHF. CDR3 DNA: TGTGCCAGCAGCTTAGGTGACAGTCAGCGCAATCAGCCCCAGCATTTT.

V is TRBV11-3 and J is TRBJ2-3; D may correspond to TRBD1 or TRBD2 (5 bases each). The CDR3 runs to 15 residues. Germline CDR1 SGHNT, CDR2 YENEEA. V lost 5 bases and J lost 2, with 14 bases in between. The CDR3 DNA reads TGTGCCAGCAGCACCGGGACCCCCCTCACAGATACGCAGTATTTT. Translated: CASSTGTPLTDTQYF.

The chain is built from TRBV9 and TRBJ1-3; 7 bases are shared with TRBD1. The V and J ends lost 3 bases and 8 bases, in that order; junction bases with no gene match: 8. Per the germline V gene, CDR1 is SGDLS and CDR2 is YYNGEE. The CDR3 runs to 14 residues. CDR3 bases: TGTGCCAGCAGCGCGACAGGGAGGGATGACACCATATATTTT. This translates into CASSATGRDDTIYF. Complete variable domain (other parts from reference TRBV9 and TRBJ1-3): DSGVTQTPKHLITATGQRVTLRCSPRSGDLSVYWYQQSLDQGLQFLIQYYNGEERAKGNILERFSAQQFPDLHSELNLSSLELGDSALYFCASSATGRDDTIYFGEGSWLTVV.

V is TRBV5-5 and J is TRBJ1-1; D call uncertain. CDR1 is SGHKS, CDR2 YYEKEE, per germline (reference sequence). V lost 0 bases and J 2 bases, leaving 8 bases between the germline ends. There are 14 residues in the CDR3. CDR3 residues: CASSLVAVNTEAFF. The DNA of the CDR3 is TGTGCCAGCAGCTTGGTCGCGGTTAACACTGAAGCTTTCTTT.

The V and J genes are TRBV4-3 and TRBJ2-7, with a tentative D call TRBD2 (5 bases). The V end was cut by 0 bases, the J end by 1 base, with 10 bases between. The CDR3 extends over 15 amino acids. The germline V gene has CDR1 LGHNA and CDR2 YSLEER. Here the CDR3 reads CASSQDKLGSYEQYF. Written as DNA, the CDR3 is TGCGCCAGCAGCCAAGATAAACTAGGGTCCTACGAGCAGTACTTC.

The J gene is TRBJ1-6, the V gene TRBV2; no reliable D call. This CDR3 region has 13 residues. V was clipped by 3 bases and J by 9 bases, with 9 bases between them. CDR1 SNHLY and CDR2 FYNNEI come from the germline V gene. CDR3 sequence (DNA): TGTGCCAGCAGTGAGATAGATGGTTCACCCCTCCACTTT. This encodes CASSEIDGSPLHF.

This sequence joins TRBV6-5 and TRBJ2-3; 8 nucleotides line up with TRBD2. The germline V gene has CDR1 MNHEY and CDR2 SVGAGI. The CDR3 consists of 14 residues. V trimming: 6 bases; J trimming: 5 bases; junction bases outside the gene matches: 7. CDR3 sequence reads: CASRAGGPVDTQYF. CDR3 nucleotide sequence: TGTGCCAGCAGGGCGGGGGGCCCGGTAGATACGCAGTATTTT.

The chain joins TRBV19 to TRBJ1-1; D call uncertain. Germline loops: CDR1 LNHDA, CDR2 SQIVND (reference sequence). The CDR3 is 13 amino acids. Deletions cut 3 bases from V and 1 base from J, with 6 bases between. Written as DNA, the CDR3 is TGTGCCAGTAGTATGTTACAGAACACTGAAGCTTTCTTT. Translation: CASSMLQNTEAFF.

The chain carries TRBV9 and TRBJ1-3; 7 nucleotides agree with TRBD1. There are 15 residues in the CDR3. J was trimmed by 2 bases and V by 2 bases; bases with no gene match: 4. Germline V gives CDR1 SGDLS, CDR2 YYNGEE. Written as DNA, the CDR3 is TGTGCCAGCAGCGTTTCAGGGGGAACTGGAAACACCATATATTTT. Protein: CASSVSGGTGNTIYF.

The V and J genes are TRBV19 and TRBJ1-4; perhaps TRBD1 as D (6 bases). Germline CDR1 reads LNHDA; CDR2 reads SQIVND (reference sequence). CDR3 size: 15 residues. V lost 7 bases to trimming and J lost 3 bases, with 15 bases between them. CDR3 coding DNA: TGTGCCAGTACCGACGGATCAGGGGCTAATGAAAAACTGTTTTTT. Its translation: CASTDGSGANEKLFF.

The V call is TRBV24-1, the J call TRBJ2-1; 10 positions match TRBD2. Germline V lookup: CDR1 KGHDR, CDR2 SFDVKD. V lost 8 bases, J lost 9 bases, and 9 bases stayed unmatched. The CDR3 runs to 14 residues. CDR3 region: CATTSGSDSTEQFF. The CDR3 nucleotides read TGTGCCACCACTAGCGGGAGTGATTCCACTGAGCAGTTCTTC.